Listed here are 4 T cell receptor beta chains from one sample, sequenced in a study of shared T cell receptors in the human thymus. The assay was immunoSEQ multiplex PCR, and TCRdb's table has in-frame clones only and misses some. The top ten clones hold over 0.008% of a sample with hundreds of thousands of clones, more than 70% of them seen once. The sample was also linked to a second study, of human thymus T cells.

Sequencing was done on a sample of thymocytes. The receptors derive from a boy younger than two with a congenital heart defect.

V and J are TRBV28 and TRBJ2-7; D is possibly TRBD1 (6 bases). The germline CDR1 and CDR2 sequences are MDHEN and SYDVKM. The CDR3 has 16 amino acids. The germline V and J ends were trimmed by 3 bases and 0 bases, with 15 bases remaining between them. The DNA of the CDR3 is TGTGCCAGCAGTTTCTTTGGGGGCAATGCCTCCTACGAGCAGTACTTC. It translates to CASSFFGGNASYEQYF.

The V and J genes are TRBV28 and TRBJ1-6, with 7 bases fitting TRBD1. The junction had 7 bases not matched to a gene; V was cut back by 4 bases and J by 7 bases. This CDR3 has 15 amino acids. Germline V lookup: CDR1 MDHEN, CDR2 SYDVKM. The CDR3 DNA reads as TGTGCCAGCAGTTACAGACAGGGAGAAAATTCACCCCTCCACTTT. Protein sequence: CASSYRQGENSPLHF.

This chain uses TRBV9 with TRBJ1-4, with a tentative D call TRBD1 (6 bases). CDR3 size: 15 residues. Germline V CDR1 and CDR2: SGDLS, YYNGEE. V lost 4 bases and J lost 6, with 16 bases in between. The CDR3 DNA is TGTGCCAGCAGCCCGCGACAGGCCGAGGATGAAAAACTGTTTTTT. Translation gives CASSPRQAEDEKLFF.

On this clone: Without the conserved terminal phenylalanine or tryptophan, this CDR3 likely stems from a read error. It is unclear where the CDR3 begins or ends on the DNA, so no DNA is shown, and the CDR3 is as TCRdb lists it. CDR3: CASSGTTSD. The chain is built from TRBV19 and TRBJ2-7; TRBD2 is the table's D call, not checked against the DNA. Including both end residues, the CDR3 is 9 amino acids long. Germline assignment: CDR1 LNHDA and CDR2 SQIVND (reference sequence).